These T cell receptor beta chains were read from a single sample in a study of T cell repertoires in cytomegalovirus infection. A single record per CDR3 protein comes from TCRdb applying MiXCR to the reads. The data contain fewer than 900,000 distinct CDR3 sequences, just under 30% of them seen just once; the ten biggest clones take up about an eighth. For these TCRs, the target antigens are not known. Specimen: cultured CD8+ T cells from PBMCs, collected from culture after CMV antigen stimulation. These receptors all stem from a human donor in good health (CMV status not recorded). Some clones in this sample may be carry-over from other donors' samples. Both conserved end residues are trimmed from each CDR3. Size is omitted from some rows. Given values are once, few, many or a class for expanded clones.

v_gene,abundance,j_gene,CDR3aa
TRBV25-1,few,TRBJ1-2,ASSGQDYYGYT
TRBV6-2/TRBV6-3,few,TRBJ1-5,ASSTPTGDSNQPQH
TRBV19,few,TRBJ1-3,ASSSPDNPGNTIY
TRBV28,many,TRBJ2-1,ASSPDRYNEQF
TRBV28,.,TRBJ1-1,ASRPPNTEAF
TRBV7-2,many,TRBJ1-5,ASSLGHNQPQH
TRBV4-1,once,TRBJ1-2,ASSQDGNYGYT
TRBV9,once,TRBJ2-3,ASSVSGNRADTQY
TRBV6-1,few,TRBJ1-4,ASRDLNEGAEGEKLF
TRBV7-9,.,TRBJ2-3,ASSSPPAGPLTDTQY
TRBV7-9,.,TRBJ2-3,ASTRQGETDTQY
TRBV12-3/TRBV12-4,few,TRBJ2-5,ASSSPGTTETQY
TRBV9,.,TRBJ2-2,ARDAGYRHWTGELF
TRBV6-2/TRBV6-3,few,TRBJ2-7,ASTLAGGYEQY
TRBV27,.,TRBJ2-1,ASSFSGEGEQF
TRBV19,.,TRBJ2-1,ASSISLYNEQF
TRBV25-1,.,TRBJ2-1,ASSDPIPGTEQF
TRBV27,.,TRBJ2-1,ASSSTGTGHNEQF
TRBV24-1,few,TRBJ2-5,ATRTDLVQETQY
TRBV28,few,TRBJ2-1,ASREELAGGQGNEQF
TRBV25-1,.,TRBJ1-5,ASADGDRGNQPQH
TRBV12-3/TRBV12-4,.,TRBJ1-1,ASSLAPYGPGLTEAF
TRBV7-9,.,TRBJ2-1,ASSSADKYNEQF
TRBV6-2/TRBV6-3,.,TRBJ1-1,ASLRDSDPEAF
TRBV6-6,many,TRBJ2-1,ASSYPGLAQYNEQF
TRBV7-6,few,TRBJ2-5,ASSLGQGRTQY
TRBV4-1,.,TRBJ1-1,ASSQDPGLEGTEAF
TRBV6-6,.,TRBJ1-1,ASSYGTGSGNSEAF
TRBV27,.,TRBJ2-2,ASSSTGTGLTGELF
TRBV5-6,.,TRBJ1-5,ASSLGDSRRQPQH
TRBV14,few,TRBJ1-1,ASSQYAQAPEAF
TRBV9,few,TRBJ1-1,ASSPGGGRSTEAF
TRBV7-9,.,TRBJ2-3,ASSFDPGITDTQY
TRBV7-9,few,TRBJ1-1,ASTPGVPEAF
TRBV7-8,few,TRBJ1-4,ASSTGQKEKLF